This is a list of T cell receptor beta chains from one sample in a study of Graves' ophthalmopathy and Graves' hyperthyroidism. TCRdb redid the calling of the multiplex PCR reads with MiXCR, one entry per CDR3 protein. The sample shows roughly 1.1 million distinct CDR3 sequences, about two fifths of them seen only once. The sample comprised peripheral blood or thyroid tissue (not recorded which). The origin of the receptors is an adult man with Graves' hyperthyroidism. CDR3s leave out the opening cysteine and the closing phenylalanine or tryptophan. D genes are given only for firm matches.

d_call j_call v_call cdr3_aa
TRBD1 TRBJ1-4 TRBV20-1 SAPSPRQGGEKLF
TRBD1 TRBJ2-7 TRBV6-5 ASSRTGGAIYYEQY
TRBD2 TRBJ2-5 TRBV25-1 ASSELAGFQY
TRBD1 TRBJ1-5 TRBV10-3 AASDSPGGGGVSNQPQH
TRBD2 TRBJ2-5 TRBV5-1 ASSILAGSVLETQY
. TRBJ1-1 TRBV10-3 AISESEPNTEAF
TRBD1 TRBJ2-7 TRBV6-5 ASSYPGQGLYEQY
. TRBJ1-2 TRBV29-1 SVERGESYGYT
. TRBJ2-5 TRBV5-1 ASSNGGLGETQY
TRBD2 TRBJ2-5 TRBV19 ASLPTSGSHETQY
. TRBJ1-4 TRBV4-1 ASSQDPTGSRV